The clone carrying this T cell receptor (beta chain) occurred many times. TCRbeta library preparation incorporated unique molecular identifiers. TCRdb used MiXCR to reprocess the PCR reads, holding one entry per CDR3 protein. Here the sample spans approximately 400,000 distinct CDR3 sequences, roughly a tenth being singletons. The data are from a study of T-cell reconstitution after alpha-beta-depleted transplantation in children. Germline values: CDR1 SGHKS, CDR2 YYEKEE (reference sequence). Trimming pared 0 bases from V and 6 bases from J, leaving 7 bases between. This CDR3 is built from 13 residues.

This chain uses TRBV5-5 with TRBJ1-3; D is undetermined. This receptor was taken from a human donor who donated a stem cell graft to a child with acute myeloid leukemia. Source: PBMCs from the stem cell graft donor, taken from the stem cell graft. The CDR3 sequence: CASSLVGVNTIYF. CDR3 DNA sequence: TGTGCCAGCAGCTTGGTAGGCGTAAACACCATATATTTT.